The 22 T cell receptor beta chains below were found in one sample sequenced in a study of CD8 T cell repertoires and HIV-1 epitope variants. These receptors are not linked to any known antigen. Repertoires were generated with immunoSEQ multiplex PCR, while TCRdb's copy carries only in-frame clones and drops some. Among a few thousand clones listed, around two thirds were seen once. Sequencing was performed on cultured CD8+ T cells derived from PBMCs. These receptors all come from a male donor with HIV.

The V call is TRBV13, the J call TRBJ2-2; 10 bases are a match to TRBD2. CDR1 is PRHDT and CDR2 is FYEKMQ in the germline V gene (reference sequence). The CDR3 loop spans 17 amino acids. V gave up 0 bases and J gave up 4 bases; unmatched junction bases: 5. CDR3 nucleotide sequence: TGTGCCAGCAGCTTAGGTTGGGCTAGCGGGAGCACCGGGGAGCTGTTTTTT. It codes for CASSLGWASGSTGELFF.

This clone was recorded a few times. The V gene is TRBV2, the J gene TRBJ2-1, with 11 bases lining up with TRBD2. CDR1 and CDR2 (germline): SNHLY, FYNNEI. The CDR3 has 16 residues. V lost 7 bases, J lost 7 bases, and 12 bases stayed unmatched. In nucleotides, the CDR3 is TGTGCCAGCAATCCTCTGACTAGCGGGGAGTGGAATGAGCAGTTCTTC. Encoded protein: CASNPLTSGEWNEQFF.

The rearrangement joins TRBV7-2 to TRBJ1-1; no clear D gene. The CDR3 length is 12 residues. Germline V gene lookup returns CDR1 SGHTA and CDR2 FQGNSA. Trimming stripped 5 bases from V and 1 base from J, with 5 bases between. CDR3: CASSPPNTEAFF. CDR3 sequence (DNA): TGTGCCAGCAGCCCCCCGAACACTGAAGCTTTCTTT.

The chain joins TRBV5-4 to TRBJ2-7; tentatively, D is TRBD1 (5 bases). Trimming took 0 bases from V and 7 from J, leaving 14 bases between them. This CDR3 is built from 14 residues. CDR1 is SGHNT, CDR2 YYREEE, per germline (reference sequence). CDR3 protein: CASSLGQYLREQYF. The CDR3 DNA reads TGTGCCAGCAGCTTGGGACAGTACCTTCGTGAGCAGTACTTC. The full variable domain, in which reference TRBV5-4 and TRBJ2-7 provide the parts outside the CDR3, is ETGVTQSPTHLIKTRGQQVTLRCSSQSGHNTVSWYQQALGQGPQFIFQYYREEENGRGNFPPRFSGLQFPNYSSELNVNALELDDSALYLCASSLGQYLREQYFGPGTRLTVT.

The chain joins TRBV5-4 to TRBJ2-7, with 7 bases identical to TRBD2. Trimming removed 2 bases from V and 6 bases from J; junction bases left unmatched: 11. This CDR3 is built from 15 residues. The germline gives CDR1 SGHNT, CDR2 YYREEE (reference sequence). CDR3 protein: CASSFGAGEVGEQYF. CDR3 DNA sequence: TGTGCCAGCAGCTTTGGGGCGGGAGAAGTTGGCGAGCAGTACTTC.

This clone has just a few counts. CDR3 DNA: TGTGCCAGCAGGGTTAGCGGGAAGGGCTCCTACGAGCAGTACTTC. Translation gives CASRVSGKGSYEQYF. The chain uses TRBV6-1 and TRBJ2-7; the match to TRBD2 covers 8 bases. The CDR3 length is 15 residues. Germline CDR1 and CDR2: MNHNS and SASEGT. The V segment lost 6 bases and the J segment 0 bases; nucleotides outside the gene matches: 7.

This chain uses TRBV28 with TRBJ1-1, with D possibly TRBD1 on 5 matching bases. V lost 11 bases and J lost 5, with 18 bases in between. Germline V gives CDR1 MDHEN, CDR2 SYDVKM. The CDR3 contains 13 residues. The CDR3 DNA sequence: TGTGCCTCCGGGACCCCTGGGGATACTGAAGCTTTCTTT. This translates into CASGTPGDTEAFF. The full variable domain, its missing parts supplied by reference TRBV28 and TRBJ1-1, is DVKVTQSSRYLVKRTGEKVFLECVQDMDHENMFWYRQDPGLGLRLIYFSYDVKMKEKGDIPEGYSVSREKKERFSLILESASTNQTSMYLCASGTPGDTEAFFGQGTRLTVV.

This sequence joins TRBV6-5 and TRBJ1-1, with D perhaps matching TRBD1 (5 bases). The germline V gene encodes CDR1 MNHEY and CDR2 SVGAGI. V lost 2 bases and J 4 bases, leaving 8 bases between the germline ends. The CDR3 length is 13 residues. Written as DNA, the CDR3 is TGTGCCAGCAGTTACGGGGGGGGCACTGAAGCTTTCTTT. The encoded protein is CASSYGGGTEAFF.

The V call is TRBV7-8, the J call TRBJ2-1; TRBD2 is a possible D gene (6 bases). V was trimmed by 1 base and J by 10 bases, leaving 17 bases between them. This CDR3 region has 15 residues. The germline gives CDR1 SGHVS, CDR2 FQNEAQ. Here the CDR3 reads CASSLGAGGATEQFF. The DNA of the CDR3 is TGTGCCAGCAGCTTAGGGGCCGGCGGGGCGACCGAGCAGTTCTTC.

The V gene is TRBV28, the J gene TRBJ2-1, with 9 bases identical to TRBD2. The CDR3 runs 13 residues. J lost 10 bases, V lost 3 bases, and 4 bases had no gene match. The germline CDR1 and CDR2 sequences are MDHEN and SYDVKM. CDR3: CASSFSGSGEQFF. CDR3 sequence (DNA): TGTGCCAGCAGTTTTAGCGGGAGTGGAGAGCAGTTCTTC.

This CDR3 is CASSVSGGRHPQETQYF. The CDR3 bases are TGTGCCAGCAGCGTTAGCGGGGGGAGGCATCCGCAAGAGACCCAGTACTTC. V usage is TRBV9 and J usage is TRBJ2-5; TRBD2 aligns across 10 bases. The V and J ends lost 2 bases and 2 bases, in that order; junction bases with no gene match: 9. The germline CDR1 and CDR2 sequences are SGDLS and YYNGEE. This CDR3 spans 17 amino acids.

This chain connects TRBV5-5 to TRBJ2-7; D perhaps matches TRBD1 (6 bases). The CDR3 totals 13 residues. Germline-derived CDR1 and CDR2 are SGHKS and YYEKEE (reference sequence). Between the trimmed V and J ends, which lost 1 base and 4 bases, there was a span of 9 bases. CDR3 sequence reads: CASSLNRVYEQYF. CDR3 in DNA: TGTGCCAGCAGCTTGAACAGGGTTTACGAGCAGTACTTC.

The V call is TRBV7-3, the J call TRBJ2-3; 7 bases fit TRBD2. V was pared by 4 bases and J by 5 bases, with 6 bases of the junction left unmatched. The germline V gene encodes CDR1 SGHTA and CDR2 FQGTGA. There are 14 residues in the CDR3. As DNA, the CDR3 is TGTGCCAGCAGCTACAGCGGGGTGGGAGATACGCAGTATTTT. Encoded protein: CASSYSGVGDTQYF.

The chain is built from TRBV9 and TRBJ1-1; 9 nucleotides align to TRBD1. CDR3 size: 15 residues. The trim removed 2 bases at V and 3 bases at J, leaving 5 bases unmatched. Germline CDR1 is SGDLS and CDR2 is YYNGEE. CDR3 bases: TGTGCCAGCAGCGTCTGGGACAGGGAGGACACTGAAGCTTTCTTT. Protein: CASSVWDREDTEAFF.

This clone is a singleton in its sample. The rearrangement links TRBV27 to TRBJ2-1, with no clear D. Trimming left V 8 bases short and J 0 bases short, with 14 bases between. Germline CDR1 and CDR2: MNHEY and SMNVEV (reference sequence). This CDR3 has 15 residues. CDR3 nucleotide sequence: TGTGCCAGCGGGATTGATCGAAGCTCCTACAATGAGCAGTTCTTC. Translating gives CASGIDRSSYNEQFF.

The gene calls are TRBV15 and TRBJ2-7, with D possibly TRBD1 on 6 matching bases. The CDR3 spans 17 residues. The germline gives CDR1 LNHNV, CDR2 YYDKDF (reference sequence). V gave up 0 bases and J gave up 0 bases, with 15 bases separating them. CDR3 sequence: CATSRDRQATLSYEQYF. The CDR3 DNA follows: TGTGCCACCAGCAGAGACCGACAGGCAACCCTCTCCTACGAGCAGTACTTC.

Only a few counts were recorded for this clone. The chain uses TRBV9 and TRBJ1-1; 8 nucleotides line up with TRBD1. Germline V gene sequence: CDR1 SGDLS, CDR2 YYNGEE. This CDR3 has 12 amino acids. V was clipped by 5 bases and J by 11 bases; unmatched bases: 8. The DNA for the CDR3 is TGTGCCAGCAGGGAACTACAGGGGGGGGCTTTCTTT. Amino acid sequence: CASRELQGGAFF.

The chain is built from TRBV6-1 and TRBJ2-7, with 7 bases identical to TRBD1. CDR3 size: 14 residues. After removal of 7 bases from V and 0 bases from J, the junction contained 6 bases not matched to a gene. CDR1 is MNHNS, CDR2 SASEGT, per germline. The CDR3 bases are TGTGCCAGCATGGGACAGTCAAGCTCCTACGAGCAGTACTTC. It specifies CASMGQSSSYEQYF.

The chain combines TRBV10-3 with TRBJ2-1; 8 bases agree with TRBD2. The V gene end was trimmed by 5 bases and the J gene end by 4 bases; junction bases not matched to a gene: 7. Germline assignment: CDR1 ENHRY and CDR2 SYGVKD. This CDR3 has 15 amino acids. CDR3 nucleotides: TGTGCCATCAGTCCGCCACAGCGGGGGTACAATGAGCAGTTCTTC. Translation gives CAISPPQRGYNEQFF.

CDR3 protein: CASSDGNSESFTDTQYF. The CDR3, as DNA: TGCGCCAGCAGTGACGGGAATAGCGAGAGCTTCACAGATACGCAGTATTTT. The chain has TRBV10-2 and TRBJ2-3; a possible D gene is TRBD2 (5 bases). Per the germline V gene, CDR1 is WSHSY and CDR2 is SAAADI. Between the trimmed V and J ends, which lost 3 bases and 2 bases, there was a span of 18 bases. The CDR3 has 17 residues.

The CDR3 spells CASSLMLQLSNQPQHF. DNA for the CDR3: TGTGCCAGTAGTCTAATGTTGCAGCTTAGCAATCAGCCCCAGCATTTT. The J gene is TRBJ1-5, the V gene TRBV19; D ambiguous. With 5 bases removed from V and 0 bases from J, the gap between germline ends came to 14 bases. Germline CDR1 and CDR2: LNHDA and SQIVND (reference sequence). The CDR3 totals 16 residues.

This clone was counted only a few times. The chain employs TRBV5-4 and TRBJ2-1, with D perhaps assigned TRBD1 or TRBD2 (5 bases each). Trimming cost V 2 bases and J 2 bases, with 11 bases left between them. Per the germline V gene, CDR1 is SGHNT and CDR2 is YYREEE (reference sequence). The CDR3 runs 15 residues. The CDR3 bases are TGTGCCAGCAGCTTTTGGGACGCCGCCTACAATGAGCAGTTCTTC. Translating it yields CASSFWDAAYNEQFF.